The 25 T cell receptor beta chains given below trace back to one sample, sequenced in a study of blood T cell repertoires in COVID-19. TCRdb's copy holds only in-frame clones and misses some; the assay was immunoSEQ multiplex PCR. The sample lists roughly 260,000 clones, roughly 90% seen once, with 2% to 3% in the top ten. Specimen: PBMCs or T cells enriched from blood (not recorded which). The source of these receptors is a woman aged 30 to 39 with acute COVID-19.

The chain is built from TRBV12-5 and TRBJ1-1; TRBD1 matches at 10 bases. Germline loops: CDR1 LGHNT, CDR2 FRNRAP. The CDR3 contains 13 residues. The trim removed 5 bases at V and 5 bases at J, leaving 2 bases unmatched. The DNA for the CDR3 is TGTGCTAGTGGTGACAGGGGGCAAACTGAAGCTTTCTTT. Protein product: CASGDRGQTEAFF.

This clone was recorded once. For the CDR3, the DNA is TGTGCCACCAGGACAGGAGGTGGAAACACCATATATTTT. This sequence encodes CATRTGGGNTIYF. The chain links TRBV19 to TRBJ1-3; 7 bases line up with TRBD1. In germline, CDR1 is LNHDA, CDR2 SQIVND (reference sequence). J was trimmed by 3 bases and V by 10 bases; bases with no gene match: 6. The CDR3 contains 13 residues.

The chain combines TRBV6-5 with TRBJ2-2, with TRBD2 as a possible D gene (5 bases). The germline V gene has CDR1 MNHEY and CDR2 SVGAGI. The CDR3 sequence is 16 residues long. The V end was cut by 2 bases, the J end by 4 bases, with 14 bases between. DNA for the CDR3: TGTGCCAGCAGTTACGAAAGCGGTTCTGGCACCGGGGAGCTGTTTTTT. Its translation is CASSYESGSGTGELFF.

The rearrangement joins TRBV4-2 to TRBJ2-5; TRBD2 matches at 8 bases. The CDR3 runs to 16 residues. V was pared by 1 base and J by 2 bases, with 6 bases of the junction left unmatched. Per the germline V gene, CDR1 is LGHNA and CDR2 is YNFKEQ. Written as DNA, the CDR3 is TGTGCCAGCAGCCAAGCTGCTAGCGGGTCACAAGAGACCCAGTACTTC. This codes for CASSQAASGSQETQYF.

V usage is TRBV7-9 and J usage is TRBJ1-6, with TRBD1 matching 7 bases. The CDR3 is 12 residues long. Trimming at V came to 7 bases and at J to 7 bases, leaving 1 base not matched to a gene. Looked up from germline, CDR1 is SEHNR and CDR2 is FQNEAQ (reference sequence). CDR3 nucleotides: TGTGCCAGCACACAGGGGAATTCACCCCTCCACTTT. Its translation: CASTQGNSPLHF.

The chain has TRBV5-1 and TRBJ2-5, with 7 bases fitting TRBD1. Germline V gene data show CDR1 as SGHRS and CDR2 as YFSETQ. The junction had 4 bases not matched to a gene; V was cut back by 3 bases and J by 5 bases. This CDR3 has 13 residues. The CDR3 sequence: CASSWGQLETQYF. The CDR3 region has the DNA TGCGCCAGCAGCTGGGGACAGTTGGAGACCCAGTACTTC. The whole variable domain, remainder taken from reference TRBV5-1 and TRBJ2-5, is KAGVTQTPRYLIKTRGQQVTLSCSPISGHRSVSWYQQTPGQGLQFLFEYFSETQRNKGNFPGRFSGRQFSNSRSEMNVSTLELGDSALYLCASSWGQLETQYFGPGTRLLVL.

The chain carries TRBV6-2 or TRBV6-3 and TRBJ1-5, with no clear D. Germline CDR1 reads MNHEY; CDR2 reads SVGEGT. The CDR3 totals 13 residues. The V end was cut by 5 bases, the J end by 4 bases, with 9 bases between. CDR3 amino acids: CASSLQVNQPQHF. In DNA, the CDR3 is TGTGCCAGCAGTCTCCAGGTGAATCAGCCCCAGCATTTT.

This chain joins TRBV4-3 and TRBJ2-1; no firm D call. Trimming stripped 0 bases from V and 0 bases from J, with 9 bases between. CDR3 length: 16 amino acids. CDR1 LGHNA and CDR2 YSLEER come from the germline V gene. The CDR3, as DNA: TGCGCCAGCAGCCAAGAGTCCTACGGCTCCTACAATGAGCAGTTCTTC. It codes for CASSQESYGSYNEQFF.

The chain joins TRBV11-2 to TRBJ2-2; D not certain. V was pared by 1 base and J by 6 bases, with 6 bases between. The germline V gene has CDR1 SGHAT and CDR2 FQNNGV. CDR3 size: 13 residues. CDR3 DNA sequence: TGTGCCAGCAGCTTAGGGCAGGCCGGGGAGCTGTTTTTT. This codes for CASSLGQAGELFF.

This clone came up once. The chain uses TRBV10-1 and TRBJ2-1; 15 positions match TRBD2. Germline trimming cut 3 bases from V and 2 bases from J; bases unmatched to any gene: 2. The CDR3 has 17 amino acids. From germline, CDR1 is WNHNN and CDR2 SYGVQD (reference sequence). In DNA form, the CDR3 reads TGCGCCAGCAGTGAAGGGACTAGCGGGGGGCCCTACAATGAGCAGTTCTTC. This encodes CASSEGTSGGPYNEQFF.

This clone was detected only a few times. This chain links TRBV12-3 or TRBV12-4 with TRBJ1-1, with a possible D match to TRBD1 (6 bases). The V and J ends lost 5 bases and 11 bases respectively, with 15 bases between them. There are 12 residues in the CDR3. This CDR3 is CASSPDSRWAFF. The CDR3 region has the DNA TGTGCCAGCAGTCCGGACAGCCGATGGGCTTTCTTT.

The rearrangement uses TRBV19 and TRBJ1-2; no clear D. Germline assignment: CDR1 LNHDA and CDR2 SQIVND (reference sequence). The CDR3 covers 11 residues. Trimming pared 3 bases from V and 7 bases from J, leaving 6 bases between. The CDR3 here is CASSIGVGYTF. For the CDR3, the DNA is TGTGCCAGTAGTATCGGGGTTGGCTACACCTTC. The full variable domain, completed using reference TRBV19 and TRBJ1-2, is DGGITQSPKYLFRKEGQNVTLSCEQNLNHDAMYWYRQDPGQGLRLIYYSQIVNDFQKGDIAEGYSVSREKKESFPLTVTSAQKNPTAFYLCASSIGVGYTFGSGTRLTVV.

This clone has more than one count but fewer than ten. CDR3 bases: TGTGCCAGCAGCATACGACAGGGGGGGAATCAGCCCCAGCATTTT. Protein: CASSIRQGGNQPQHF. The V gene is TRBV5-8, the J gene TRBJ1-5; 9 positions match TRBD1. The CDR3 has 15 amino acids. Looked up from germline, CDR1 is SGHTS and CDR2 is YDEGEE. The ends lost 4 bases at V and 4 bases at J; junction bases unmatched: 6.

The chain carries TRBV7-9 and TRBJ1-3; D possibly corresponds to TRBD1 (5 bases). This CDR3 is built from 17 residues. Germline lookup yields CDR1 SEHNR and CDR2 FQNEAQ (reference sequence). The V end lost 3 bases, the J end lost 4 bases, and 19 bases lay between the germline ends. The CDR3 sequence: CASSFRMAGRGGNTIYF. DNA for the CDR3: TGTGCCAGCAGCTTTAGAATGGCAGGGAGGGGCGGAAACACCATATATTTT.

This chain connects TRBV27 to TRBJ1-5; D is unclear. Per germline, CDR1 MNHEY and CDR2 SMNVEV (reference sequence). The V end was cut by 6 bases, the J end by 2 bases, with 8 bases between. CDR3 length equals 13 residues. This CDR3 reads CASRPTGNQPQHF. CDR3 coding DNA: TGTGCCAGCAGGCCCACAGGCAATCAGCCCCAGCATTTT.

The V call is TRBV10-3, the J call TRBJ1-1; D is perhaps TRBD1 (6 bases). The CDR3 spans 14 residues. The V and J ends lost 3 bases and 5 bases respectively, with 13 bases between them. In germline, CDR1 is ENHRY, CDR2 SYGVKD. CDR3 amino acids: CAISDRTEETEAFF. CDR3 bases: TGTGCCATCAGTGATCGGACAGAGGAGACTGAAGCTTTCTTT.

In DNA form, the CDR3 reads TGTGCCAGCAGCTTAGCTAGCGGGGGGTTCAATGAGCAGTTCTTC. Its translation: CASSLASGGFNEQFF. The J gene is TRBJ2-1, the V gene TRBV7-9; 10 positions agree with TRBD2. The germline V gene has CDR1 SEHNR and CDR2 FQNEAQ (reference sequence). This CDR3 comprises 15 residues. With V trimmed by 0 bases and J by 6 bases, 2 bases remained unmatched.

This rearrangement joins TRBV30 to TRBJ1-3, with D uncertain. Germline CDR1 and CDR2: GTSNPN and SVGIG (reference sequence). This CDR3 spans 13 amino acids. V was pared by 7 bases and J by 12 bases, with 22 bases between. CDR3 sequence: CASSWGGFRVIYF. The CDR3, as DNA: TGTGCCTCCTCCTGGGGAGGCTTCCGGGTCATATATTTT.

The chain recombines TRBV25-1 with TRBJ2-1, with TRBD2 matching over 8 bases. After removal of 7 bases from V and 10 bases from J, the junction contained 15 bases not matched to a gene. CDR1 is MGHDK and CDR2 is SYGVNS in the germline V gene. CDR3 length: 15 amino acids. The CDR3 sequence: CASTRAGLAVPEQFF. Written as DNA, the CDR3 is TGTGCCAGCACCCGGGCCGGACTAGCAGTCCCCGAGCAGTTCTTC.

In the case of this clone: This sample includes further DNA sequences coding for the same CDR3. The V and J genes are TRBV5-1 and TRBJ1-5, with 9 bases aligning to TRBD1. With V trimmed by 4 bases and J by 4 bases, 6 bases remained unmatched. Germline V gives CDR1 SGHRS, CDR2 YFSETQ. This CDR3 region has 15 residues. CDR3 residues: CASSPGTGSNQPQHF. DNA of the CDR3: TGCGCCAGCAGCCCCGGGACAGGGTCTAATCAGCCCCAGCATTTT.

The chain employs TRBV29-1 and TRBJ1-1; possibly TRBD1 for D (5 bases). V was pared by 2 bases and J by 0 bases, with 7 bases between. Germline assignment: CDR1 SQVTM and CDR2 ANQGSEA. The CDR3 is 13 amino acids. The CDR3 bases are TGCAGCGTTGAACGGACACTGAACACTGAAGCTTTCTTT. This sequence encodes CSVERTLNTEAFF.

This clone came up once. CDR3 in DNA: TGTGCCAGCAGTTACATTTCCGGACAGGGATCATCATACGAGCAGTACTTC. It is translated as CASSYISGQGSSYEQYF. The chain links TRBV6-2 or TRBV6-3 to TRBJ2-7; 8 nucleotides agree with TRBD1. The CDR3 length is 17 residues. Germline assignment: CDR1 MNHEY and CDR2 SVGEGT. The junction had 13 bases not matched to a gene; V was cut back by 2 bases and J by 4 bases.

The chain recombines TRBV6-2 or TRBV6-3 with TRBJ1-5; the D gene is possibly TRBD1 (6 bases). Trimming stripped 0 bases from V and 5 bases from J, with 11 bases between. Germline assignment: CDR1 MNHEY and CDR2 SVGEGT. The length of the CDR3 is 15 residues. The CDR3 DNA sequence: TGTGCCAGCAGTTACTCACAGGGTGAGGATCAGCCCCAGCATTTT. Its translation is CASSYSQGEDQPQHF.

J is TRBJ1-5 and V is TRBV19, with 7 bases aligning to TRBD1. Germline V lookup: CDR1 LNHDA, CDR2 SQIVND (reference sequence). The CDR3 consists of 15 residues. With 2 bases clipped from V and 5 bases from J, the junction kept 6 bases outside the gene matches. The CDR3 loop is CASSINGQAYQPQHF. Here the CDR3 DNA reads TGTGCCAGTAGTATAAACGGACAGGCCTATCAGCCCCAGCATTTT.

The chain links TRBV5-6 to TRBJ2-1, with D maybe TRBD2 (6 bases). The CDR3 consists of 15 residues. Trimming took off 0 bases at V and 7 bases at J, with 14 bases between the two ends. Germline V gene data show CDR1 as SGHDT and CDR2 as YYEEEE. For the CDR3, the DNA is TGTGCCAGCAGCTTGGTCTGGGACGGACTAAATGAGCAGTTCTTC. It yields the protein CASSLVWDGLNEQFF.